These T cell receptor beta chains were read from a single sample in a study of ipilimumab plus nivolumab after autologous stem cell transplantation. TCRdb's copy holds only in-frame clones and misses some; the assay was immunoSEQ multiplex PCR. Altogether 9,000 to 15,000 clones are present, more than 60% being singletons, with the ten largest covering approximately 10%. Sequencing was performed on PBMCs, taken in a trial of ipilimumab plus nivolumab as post-transplant consolidation. The source of these receptors is a male donor with multiple myeloma. CDR3s leave out the opening cysteine and the closing phenylalanine or tryptophan. D genes are given only for firm matches.

TRBD2,TRBJ2-3,TRBV7-2,15,ASSLPISSGGAYTQY
TRBD1,TRBJ2-7,TRBV5-3,13,ASSSLTGGSHEQY
-,TRBJ1-1,TRBV7-9,11,ACTGTTNTEAF
TRBD1,TRBJ1-3,TRBV5-1,14,ASSLSTGVSGNTIY
TRBD2,TRBJ2-1,TRBV19,14,ASSIGTSGGYNEQF
-,TRBJ1-1,TRBV6-5,12,ASLLGGRDSEAF
-,TRBJ1-1,TRBV18,11,ASSPGQNTEAF
-,TRBJ1-5,TRBV30,12,AWSTDSHNQPQH
-,TRBJ2-3,TRBV6-5,10,ASTALSNTQY
-,TRBJ1-1,TRBV20-1,6,SANGAF
-,TRBJ2-5,TRBV5-1,13,ASSLTGEGRETQY
-,TRBJ1-4,TRBV19,11,ASSIGESAGRI
-,TRBJ1-2,TRBV7-2,11,ASTPEVNYGYT
-,TRBJ2-1,TRBV19,13,ASSGDRFSYDEQF